One sample yielded the 10 T cell receptor beta chains listed below, sequenced in a study of blood T cell repertoires in COVID-19. The table came from immunoSEQ multiplex PCR; TCRdb's copy has only in-frame clones and leaves some out. Among some 210,000 clones listed, 70% to 90% were seen once. The sample comprised peripheral blood. These TCRs come from a middle-aged woman who had recovered from COVID-19.

The V and J genes are TRBV7-2 and TRBJ2-2; perhaps TRBD2 as D (5 bases). V was trimmed by 4 bases and J by 6 bases, leaving 9 bases between them. The CDR3 runs to 13 residues. Germline lookup yields CDR1 SGHTA and CDR2 FQGNSA. The CDR3 bases are TGTGCCAGCAGCTACGGGGTTCCCGGGGAGCTGTTTTTT. Its protein product is CASSYGVPGELFF. The variable domain in full, with the rest retrieved from reference TRBV7-2 and TRBJ2-2, is GAGVSQSPSNKVTEKGKDVELRCDPISGHTALYWYRQSLGQGLEFLIYFQGNSAPDKSGLPSDRFSAERTGGSVSTLTIQRTQQEDSAVYLCASSYGVPGELFFGEGSRLTVL.

The chain uses TRBV7-2 and TRBJ1-1, with 8 bases identical to TRBD1. Trimming at V came to 4 bases and at J to 6 bases, leaving 7 bases not matched to a gene. The CDR3 has 14 residues. Germline CDR1 and CDR2: SGHTA and FQGNSA. This CDR3 reads CASSSTGGGPEAFF. CDR3 sequence (DNA): TGTGCCAGCAGCTCCACAGGGGGGGGCCCTGAAGCTTTCTTT.

This chain connects TRBV3-1 (or the pseudogene TRBV3-2) to TRBJ1-2; 10 nucleotides match TRBD1. The trim removed 4 bases at V and 13 bases at J, leaving 6 bases unmatched. The CDR3 is 12 amino acids. Germline V gene sequence: CDR1 LGHDT, CDR2 YNNKEL (reference sequence). As DNA, the CDR3 is TGTGCCAGCAGCCCCTTGGGACAGGGGCCCACCTTC. It encodes CASSPLGQGPTF.

The gene calls are TRBV11-2 and TRBJ2-7; 13 nucleotides align to TRBD2. J was trimmed by 4 bases and V by 5 bases; bases with no gene match: 5. This CDR3 spans 15 amino acids. Germline V gene lookup returns CDR1 SGHAT and CDR2 FQNNGV. The CDR3 region is CASSPWTSGGYEQYF. The CDR3 DNA sequence: TGTGCCAGCAGCCCTTGGACTAGCGGGGGATACGAGCAGTACTTC.

V gene TRBV29-1 combines with J gene TRBJ2-3; TRBD2 matches at 9 bases. From germline, CDR1 is SQVTM and CDR2 ANQGSEA. V lost 1 base, J lost 1 base, and 6 bases stayed unmatched. This CDR3 comprises 16 residues. The CDR3 spells CSVEGGAGGGTDTQYF. The CDR3 DNA reads TGCAGCGTTGAAGGGGGAGCGGGAGGTGGCACAGATACGCAGTATTTT.

The chain has TRBV7-2 and TRBJ1-4, with TRBD1 matching 11 bases. V dropped 5 bases and J dropped 4; count of bases not matched to a gene: 3. In germline, CDR1 is SGHTA, CDR2 FQGNSA. The CDR3 extends over 15 amino acids. The CDR3 spells CASSPGQGDNEKLFF. CDR3 bases: TGTGCCAGCAGCCCGGGACAGGGGGATAATGAAAAACTGTTTTTT.

The V and J genes are TRBV28 and TRBJ2-6; D remains unclear. Trimming removed 7 bases from V and 0 bases from J, with 7 bases in between. This CDR3 has 14 residues. From germline, CDR1 is MDHEN and CDR2 SYDVKM. CDR3 amino acids: CASMAISGANVLTF. The CDR3, as DNA: TGTGCCAGCATGGCCATCTCTGGGGCCAACGTCCTGACTTTC.

The genes are TRBV18 and TRBJ1-6; 7 bases agree with TRBD1. The CDR3 runs 15 residues. Germline-derived CDR1 and CDR2 are KGHSH and LQKENI. The V segment lost 3 bases and the J segment 10 bases; nucleotides outside the gene matches: 9. The CDR3 here is CASSPTGEVWSPLHF. CDR3 coding DNA: TGTGCCAGCTCACCTACAGGGGAGGTTTGGTCACCCCTCCACTTT.

The chain recombines TRBV9 with TRBJ2-7; 8 nucleotides line up with TRBD2. The CDR3 spans 15 residues. Germline CDR1 reads SGDLS; CDR2 reads YYNGEE. Trimming cost V 0 bases and J 7 bases; bases outside gene matches: 9. The CDR3, as DNA: TGTGCCAGCAGCGTAGTTGAAGCGGGAGTAGGAGAGCAGTACTTC. Its protein product is CASSVVEAGVGEQYF.

The rearrangement joins TRBV5-4 to TRBJ2-7; D is possibly TRBD2 (6 bases). Trimming took off 4 bases at V and 3 bases at J, with 23 bases between the two ends. The germline gives CDR1 SGHNT, CDR2 YYREEE (reference sequence). The CDR3 runs 17 residues. The CDR3: CASSPWGLRRDDYEQYF. CDR3 nucleotide sequence: TGTGCCAGCAGCCCGTGGGGCCTAAGGCGGGATGACTACGAGCAGTACTTC.